This paragraph covers one TCR beta chain sequence. The antigen remains unidentified. The data were obtained in a study of cytomegalovirus exposure and HLA in healthy donors. Vbeta (60) and Jbeta (13) primers were used in the PCR. Some clones are missing from TCRdb's copy, which holds only in-frame ones; the method was immunoSEQ multiplex PCR. The table lists hundreds of thousands of clones, just under 80% of them singletons. Study-wide results and limits: A list of more than 150 TCR beta chains associated with cytomegalovirus was given.

The CDR3 loop spans 15 amino acids. CDR1 SEHNR and CDR2 FQNEAQ come from the germline V gene (reference sequence). This clonotype was sampled from a boy between 10 and 17 years old in good health and CMV-seronegative. The genes are TRBV7-9 and TRBJ2-2, with TRBD1 matching over 7 bases. The sequenced sample consisted of PBMCs. Here the CDR3 reads CASRRGGANTGELFF. Written as DNA, the CDR3 is TGTGCGTCGCGTCGAGGGGGCGCGAACACCGGGGAGCTGTTTTTT.